This TCR beta chain was sequenced in a study of T cell repertoires in cytomegalovirus infection. Across the study: CMV infection plus the matching HLA type was flagged by public TCR beta signatures. Findings and limits, study-wide: The cumulative frequency of public TCR beta families identified carriers of CMV plus the relevant HLA. Ex vivo, HLA-C-restricted CMV-specific TCR beta clonotypes prevailed over the rest of the response.

This clonotype was seen ten or more times. What it recognizes is unknown. TCRdb called the reads again in MiXCR, with one record for every CDR3 protein. The table includes around 770,000 distinct CDR3 sequences, 25% to 30% detected once. The V gene's germline CDR1 is MNHEY and CDR2 SMNVEV (reference sequence). The V and J ends lost 4 bases and 1 base, in that order; junction bases with no gene match: 6. This CDR3 spans 15 amino acids. The chain couples TRBV27 to TRBJ2-7; TRBD1 aligns across 8 bases. Sequencing was performed on cultured CD8+ T cells from PBMCs, taken from culture after CMV antigen stimulation. The receptor's source is a human donor in good health (CMV status not recorded). Some clones in this sample may be carry-over from other donors' samples. The CDR3 nucleotides are TGTGCCAGCAGTTCATCCGGGACAGGATCCTACGAGCAGTACTTC. It specifies CASSSSGTGSYEQYF.